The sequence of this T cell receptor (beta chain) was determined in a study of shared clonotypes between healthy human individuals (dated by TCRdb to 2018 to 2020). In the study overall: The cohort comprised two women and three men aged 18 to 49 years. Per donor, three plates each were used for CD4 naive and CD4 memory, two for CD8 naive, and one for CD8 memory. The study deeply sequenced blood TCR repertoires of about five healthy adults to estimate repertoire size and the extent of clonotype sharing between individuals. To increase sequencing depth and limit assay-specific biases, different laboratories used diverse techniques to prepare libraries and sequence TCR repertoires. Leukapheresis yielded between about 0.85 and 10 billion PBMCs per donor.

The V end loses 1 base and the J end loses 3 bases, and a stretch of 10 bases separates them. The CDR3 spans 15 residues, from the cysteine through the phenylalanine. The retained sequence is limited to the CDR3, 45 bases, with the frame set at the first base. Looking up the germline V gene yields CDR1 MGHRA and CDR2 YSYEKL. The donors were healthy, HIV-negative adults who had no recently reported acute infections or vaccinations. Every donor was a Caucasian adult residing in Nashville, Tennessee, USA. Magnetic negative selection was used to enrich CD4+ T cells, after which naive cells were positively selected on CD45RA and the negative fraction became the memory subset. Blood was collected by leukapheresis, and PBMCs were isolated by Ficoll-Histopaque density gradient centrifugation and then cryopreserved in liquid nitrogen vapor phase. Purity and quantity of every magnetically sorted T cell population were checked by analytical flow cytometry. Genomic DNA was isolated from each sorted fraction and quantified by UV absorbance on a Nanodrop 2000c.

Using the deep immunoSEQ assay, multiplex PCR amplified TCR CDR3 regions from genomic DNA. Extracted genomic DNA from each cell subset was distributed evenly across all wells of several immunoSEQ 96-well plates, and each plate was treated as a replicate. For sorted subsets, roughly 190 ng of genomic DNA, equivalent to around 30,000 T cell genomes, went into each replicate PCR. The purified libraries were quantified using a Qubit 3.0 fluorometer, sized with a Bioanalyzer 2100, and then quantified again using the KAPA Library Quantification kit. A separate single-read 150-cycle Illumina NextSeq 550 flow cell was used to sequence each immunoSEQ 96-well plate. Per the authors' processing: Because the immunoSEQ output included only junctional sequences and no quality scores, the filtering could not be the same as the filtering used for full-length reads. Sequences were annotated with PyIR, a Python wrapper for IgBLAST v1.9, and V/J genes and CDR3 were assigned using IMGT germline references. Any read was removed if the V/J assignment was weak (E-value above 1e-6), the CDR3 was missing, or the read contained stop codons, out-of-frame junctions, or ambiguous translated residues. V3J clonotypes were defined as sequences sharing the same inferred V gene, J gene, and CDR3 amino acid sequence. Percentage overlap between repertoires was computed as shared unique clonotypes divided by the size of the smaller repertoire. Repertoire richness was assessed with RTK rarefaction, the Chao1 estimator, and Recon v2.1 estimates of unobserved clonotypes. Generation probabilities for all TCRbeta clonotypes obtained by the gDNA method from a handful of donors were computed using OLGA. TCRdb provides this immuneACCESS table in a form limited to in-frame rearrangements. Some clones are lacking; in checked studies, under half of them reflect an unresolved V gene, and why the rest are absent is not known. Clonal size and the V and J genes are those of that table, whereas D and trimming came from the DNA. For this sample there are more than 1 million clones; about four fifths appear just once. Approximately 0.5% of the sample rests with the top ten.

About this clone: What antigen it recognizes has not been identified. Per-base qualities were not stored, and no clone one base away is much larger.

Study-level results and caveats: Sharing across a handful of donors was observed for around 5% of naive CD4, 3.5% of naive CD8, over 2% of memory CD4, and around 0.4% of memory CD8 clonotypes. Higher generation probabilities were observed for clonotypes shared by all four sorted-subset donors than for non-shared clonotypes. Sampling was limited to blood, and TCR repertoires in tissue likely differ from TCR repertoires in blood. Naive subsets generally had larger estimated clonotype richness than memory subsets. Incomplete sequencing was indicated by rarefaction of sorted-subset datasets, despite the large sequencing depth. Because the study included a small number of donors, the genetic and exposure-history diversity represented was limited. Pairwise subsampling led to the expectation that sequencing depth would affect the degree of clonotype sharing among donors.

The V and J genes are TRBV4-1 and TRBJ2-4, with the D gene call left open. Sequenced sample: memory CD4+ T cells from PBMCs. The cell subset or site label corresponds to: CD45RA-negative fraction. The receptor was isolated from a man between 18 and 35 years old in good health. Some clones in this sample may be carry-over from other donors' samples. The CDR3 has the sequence CASSQATSDKNIQYF. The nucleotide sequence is TGCGCCAGCAGCCAAGCCACGTCGGACAAAAACATTCAGTACTTC.